The 23 T cell receptor beta chains below come from one sample, sequenced in a study of T cells in Graves' hyperthyroidism and ophthalmopathy. TCR beta CDR3 regions were amplified from RNA transcripts. The HTBI primer set drove a first-round RT-PCR of the TCR CDR3. MiXCR was run by TCRdb on the multiplex PCR reads, yielding one entry per CDR3 protein. Of about 400,000 distinct CDR3 sequences listed, around an eighth are singletons. Input material: blood. The receptors stem from a man in his forties or fifties with Graves' ophthalmopathy.

The chain employs TRBV24-1 and TRBJ2-3; no clear D. Germline CDR1 reads KGHDR; CDR2 reads SFDVKD. The ends were cut back, 4 bases at V and 4 bases at J, with 8 bases in the middle. The CDR3 loop spans 13 amino acids. CDR3 protein: CATSDSPPDTQYF. The CDR3 DNA sequence: TGTGCCACCAGTGACAGCCCACCAGATACGCAGTATTTT.

In its sample, this clonotype was seen many times. This sequence joins TRBV5-1 and TRBJ2-5; 7 bases map to TRBD1. CDR3 size: 14 residues. The ends lost 2 bases at V and 1 base at J; junction bases unmatched: 2. In germline, CDR1 is SGHRS, CDR2 YFSETQ. CDR3 region: CASSLQGTQETQYF. The DNA of the CDR3 is TGCGCCAGCAGCTTACAGGGGACCCAAGAGACCCAGTACTTC.

In its sample, this clonotype was seen many times. The rearrangement uses TRBV24-1 and TRBJ2-2; no firm D call. Trimming left V 2 bases short and J 0 bases short, with 9 bases between. The CDR3 totals 16 residues. The germline CDR1 and CDR2 sequences are KGHDR and SFDVKD. CDR3 in amino acids: CATSDWTAANTGELFF. CDR3 DNA sequence: TGTGCCACCAGTGATTGGACGGCAGCGAACACCGGGGAGCTGTTTTTT.

This clonotype was counted ten times or more. DNA for the CDR3: TGTGCCAGCACCTCGTCCCCAGAGACCCAGTACTTC. It translates to CASTSSPETQYF. The rearrangement links TRBV2 to TRBJ2-5, with D hard to call. The CDR3 is made up of 12 amino acids. Germline CDR1 and CDR2: SNHLY and FYNNEI. V shed 7 bases and J shed 4 bases, with 10 bases lying between them.

The chain combines TRBV20-1 with TRBJ2-1, with 11 bases that match TRBD2. The CDR3 runs to 17 residues. In germline, CDR1 is DFQATT, CDR2 SNEGSKA (reference sequence). The V and J ends lost 2 bases and 7 bases, in that order; junction bases with no gene match: 13. The chain's CDR3 is CSARTTLVLAGENEQFF. The CDR3 coding sequence is TGCAGTGCTAGAACTACCCTCGTACTAGCGGGAGAAAATGAGCAGTTCTTC.

The chain has TRBV29-1 and TRBJ2-7, with D tentatively TRBD1 (7 bases). V was shortened by 3 bases and J by 4 bases, with 16 bases between the two germline ends. The CDR3 totals 14 residues. Germline-derived CDR1 and CDR2 are SQVTM and ANQGSEA. In nucleotides, the CDR3 is TGCAGCGTTGAGACAGGGAAGGGGGGATACGAGCAGTACTTC. This sequence encodes CSVETGKGGYEQYF.

This clonotype occurred a few times. The rearrangement uses TRBV20-1 and TRBJ2-7, with 8 bases identical to TRBD1. The length of the CDR3 is 14 residues. Germline values: CDR1 DFQATT, CDR2 SNEGSKA (reference sequence). V lost 4 bases and J lost 4; bases outside the gene matches: 9. DNA for the CDR3: TGCAGTGCTATACACAATCGACAGGGGTACGAGCAGTACTTC. This encodes CSAIHNRQGYEQYF.

This clonotype came up many times. The chain links TRBV7-8 to TRBJ2-2; 10 bases fit TRBD2. With 2 bases clipped from V and 2 bases from J, the junction kept 2 bases outside the gene matches. The germline CDR1 and CDR2 sequences are SGHVS and FQNEAQ. The length of the CDR3 is 16 residues. The CDR3 is CASSLLAGENTGELFF. The CDR3 DNA reads as TGTGCCAGCAGCTTACTAGCGGGAGAAAACACCGGGGAGCTGTTTTTT. Based on the CDR3 plus reference TRBV7-8 and TRBJ2-2, the full variable domain is GAGVSQSPRYKVAKRGQDVALRCDPISGHVSLFWYQQALGQGPEFLTYFQNEAQLDKSGLPSDRFFAERPEGSVSTLKIQRTQQEDSAVYLCASSLLAGENTGELFFGEGSRLTVL.

Many counts were recorded for this clonotype. The rearrangement uses TRBV3-1 and TRBJ1-1; 9 bases line up with TRBD1. V shed 1 base, J shed 6 bases, and the junction held 9 bases outside the gene matches. There are 16 residues in the CDR3. Germline values: CDR1 LGHDT, CDR2 YNNKEL (reference sequence). The CDR3, as DNA: TGTGCCAGCAGCCAAGGCCGGGACAGGGACGGGTCTGAAGCTTTCTTT. This encodes CASSQGRDRDGSEAFF. Full variable domain (outside the CDR3, taken from reference TRBV3-1 and TRBJ1-1): DTAVSQTPKYLVTQMGNDKSIKCEQNLGHDTMYWYKQDSKKFLKIMFSYNNKELIINETVPNRFSPKSPDKAHLNLHINSLELGDSAVYFCASSQGRDRDGSEAFFGQGTRLTVV.

There are many counts of this clonotype. The chain employs TRBV30 and TRBJ2-1, with D unclear. V dropped 4 bases and J dropped 0 bases, with 7 bases sitting between them. This CDR3 has 13 amino acids. The germline V gene has CDR1 GTSNPN and CDR2 SVGIG (reference sequence). The CDR3 coding sequence is TGTGCCTGGAACCCTGCCTCCTACAATGAGCAGTTCTTC. Protein sequence: CAWNPASYNEQFF.

This clonotype has just a few counts. This chain connects TRBV6-1 to TRBJ2-1; D is possibly TRBD2 (7 bases). Germline assignment: CDR1 MNHNS and CDR2 SASEGT. The CDR3 extends over 15 amino acids. V was pared by 7 bases and J by 4 bases, with 17 bases between. CDR3 DNA sequence: TGTGCCAGCACTTCGAGCGGGACACCTTACAATGAGCAGTTCTTC. Protein product: CASTSSGTPYNEQFF.

In this sample, this clonotype turned up a few times. The chain couples TRBV7-3 to TRBJ1-5; D ambiguous. The germline CDR1 and CDR2 sequences are SGHTA and FQGTGA. The CDR3 sequence is 16 residues long. Trimming took off 5 bases at V and 3 bases at J, with 17 bases between the two ends. CDR3 region: CASSLLGSRDNQPQHF. CDR3 coding DNA: TGTGCCAGCAGCCTCCTCGGTAGTAGGGACAATCAGCCCCAGCATTTT.

This clonotype was picked up many times. The chain recombines TRBV30 with TRBJ2-7; TRBD1 matches at 9 bases. The CDR3 covers 12 residues. Germline CDR1 GTSNPN, CDR2 SVGIG (reference sequence). The J segment lost 3 bases and the V segment lost 5 bases, leaving 2 bases of the junction unmatched. CDR3 sequence (DNA): TGTGCCTGGGGACAGGGGCACTACGAGCAGTACTTC. Its translation: CAWGQGHYEQYF.

This clonotype was counted ten times or more. The chain joins TRBV11-2 to TRBJ2-7, with 8 bases lining up with TRBD2. The germline CDR1 and CDR2 sequences are SGHAT and FQNNGV. This CDR3 is built from 15 residues. V lost 2 bases to trimming and J lost 7 bases; unmatched junction nucleotides: 10. The CDR3, as DNA: TGTGCCAGCAGCTTATCCGGGAGGGCTTTTACGGAGCAGTACTTC. It encodes CASSLSGRAFTEQYF.

The sample holds many counts of this clonotype. The V and J genes are TRBV2 and TRBJ2-7, with no clear D. The V gene lost 8 bases and the J gene lost 2 bases, with 13 bases spanning the gap. The CDR3 totals 13 residues. Germline V gene lookup returns CDR1 SNHLY and CDR2 FYNNEI. CDR3 sequence: CASLGEGTYEQYF. DNA of the CDR3: TGTGCCAGCCTCGGTGAAGGGACCTACGAGCAGTACTTC.

This clonotype was recorded at least ten times. The gene calls are TRBV2 and TRBJ1-2, with D unclear. V lost 5 bases and J 2 bases, leaving 9 bases between the germline ends. Germline V CDR1 and CDR2: SNHLY, FYNNEI. The CDR3 consists of 13 residues. The CDR3 DNA sequence: TGTGCCAGCAGTCGACGGGAAAACTATGGCTACACCTTC. It yields the protein CASSRRENYGYTF.

This clonotype was detected many times. This chain connects TRBV3-1 to TRBJ2-1, with D tentatively TRBD2 (5 bases). Germline CDR1 and CDR2: LGHDT and YNNKEL (reference sequence). The V end lost 8 bases, the J end lost 4 bases, and 18 bases lay between the germline ends. The CDR3 length is 15 residues. Here the CDR3 reads CASGEGSGSYNEQFF. The CDR3 DNA sequence: TGTGCCAGCGGAGAGGGAAGCGGTTCATACAATGAGCAGTTCTTC.

The chain recombines TRBV7-9 with TRBJ2-6, with D hard to call. CDR1 is SEHNR, CDR2 FQNEAQ, per germline (reference sequence). The length of the CDR3 is 15 residues. V lost 1 base and J lost 0, with 4 bases in between. The CDR3 reads CASSLDGSGANVLTF. In DNA, the CDR3 is TGTGCCAGCAGCTTAGACGGCTCTGGGGCCAACGTCCTGACTTTC.

This clonotype was recorded many times. The chain employs TRBV5-1 and TRBJ2-3, with D unresolved. Between the trimmed V and J ends, which lost 0 bases and 0 bases, there was a span of 8 bases. The V gene's germline CDR1 is SGHRS and CDR2 YFSETQ. This CDR3 region has 15 residues. The CDR3 DNA follows: TGCGCCAGCAGCTTGGTGTCGATTAGCACAGATACGCAGTATTTT. It codes for CASSLVSISTDTQYF.

The genes are TRBV6-1 and TRBJ2-5; unclear D gene. Germline V gene lookup returns CDR1 MNHNS and CDR2 SASEGT. The V end was cut by 6 bases, the J end by 2 bases, with 10 bases between. The CDR3 length is 13 residues. CDR3 loop: CASSQRLQETQYF. CDR3 DNA sequence: TGTGCCAGCAGCCAACGCCTACAAGAGACCCAGTACTTC.

In its sample, this clonotype was seen many times. The rearrangement uses TRBV5-1 and TRBJ1-3, with D unclear. The CDR3 runs 13 residues. In germline, CDR1 is SGHRS, CDR2 YFSETQ. The V end lost 0 bases, the J end lost 0 bases, and 1 base lay between the germline ends. Written as DNA, the CDR3 is TGCGCCAGCAGCTTGGCCTCTGGAAACACCATATATTTT. Its protein product is CASSLASGNTIYF. Variable domain in full (rest from reference TRBV5-1 and TRBJ1-3): KAGVTQTPRYLIKTRGQQVTLSCSPISGHRSVSWYQQTPGQGLQFLFEYFSETQRNKGNFPGRFSGRQFSNSRSEMNVSTLELGDSALYLCASSLASGNTIYFGEGSWLTVV.

Many counts were recorded for this clonotype. The V gene is TRBV7-6, the J gene TRBJ2-7, with 7 bases matching TRBD1. Unmatched junction bases numbered 34, after V lost 1 base and J lost 4 bases. Germline V lookup: CDR1 SGHVS, CDR2 FNYEAQ. CDR3 length equals 24 residues. The CDR3 DNA reads TGTGCCAGCAGCTTAGTCGGGTGGTTGCCCGGAAGACAGGGTAATAACAAGATGGAATACGAGCAGTACTTC. It encodes CASSLVGWLPGRQGNNKMEYEQYF.

This clonotype has more than one count but fewer than ten. V usage is TRBV7-8 and J usage is TRBJ2-7, with a weak D call TRBD1 (6 bases). The CDR3 runs 15 residues. The V gene's germline CDR1 is SGHVS and CDR2 FQNEAQ. With 8 bases removed from V and 0 bases from J, the gap between germline ends came to 17 bases. The DNA of the CDR3 is TGTGCCAGCCTTCGGGACACCGGAAGCTCCTACGAGCAGTACTTC. Protein product: CASLRDTGSSYEQYF.